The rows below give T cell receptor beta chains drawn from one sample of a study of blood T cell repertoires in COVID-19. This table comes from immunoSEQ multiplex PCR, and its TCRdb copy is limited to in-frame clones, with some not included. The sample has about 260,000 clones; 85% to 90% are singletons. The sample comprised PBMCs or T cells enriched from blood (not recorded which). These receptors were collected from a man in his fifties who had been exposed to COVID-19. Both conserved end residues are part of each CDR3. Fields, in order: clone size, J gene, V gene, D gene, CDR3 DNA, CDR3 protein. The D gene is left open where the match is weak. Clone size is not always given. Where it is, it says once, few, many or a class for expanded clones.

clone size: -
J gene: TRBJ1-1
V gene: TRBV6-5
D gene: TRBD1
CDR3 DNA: TGTGCCAGCAGTACCCGGACAGGGGGCATGGGTGAAGCTTTCTTT
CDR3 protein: CASSTRTGGMGEAFF

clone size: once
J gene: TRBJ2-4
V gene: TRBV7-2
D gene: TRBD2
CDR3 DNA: TGTGCCAGCAGCTTACGGGGGAGGGCGAACATTCAGTACTTC
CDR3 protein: CASSLRGRANIQYF

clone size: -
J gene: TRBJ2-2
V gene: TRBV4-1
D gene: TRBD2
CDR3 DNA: TGCGCCAGCAGCCCCCGGAGCGGGAGGACGAACACCGGGGAGCTGTTTTTT
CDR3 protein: CASSPRSGRTNTGELFF

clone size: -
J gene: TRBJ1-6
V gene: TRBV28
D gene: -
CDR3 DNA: TGTGCCAGCACCAACGACAGGAGTAATTCACCCCTCCACTTT
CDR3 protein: CASTNDRSNSPLHF

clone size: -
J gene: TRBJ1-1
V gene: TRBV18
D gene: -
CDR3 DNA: TGTGCCAGCTCGACGACAATTTTGAACACTGAAGCTTTCTTT
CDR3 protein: CASSTTILNTEAFF

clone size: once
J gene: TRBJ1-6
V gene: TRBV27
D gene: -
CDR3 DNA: TGTGCCAGCCATACCAGGGGTTTAAAGAATTCACCCCTCCACTTT
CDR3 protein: CASHTRGLKNSPLHF

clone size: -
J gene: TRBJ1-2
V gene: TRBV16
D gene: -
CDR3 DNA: TGTGCCAGCAGCCCGGCGAGAGGGGGAAGTGATGGCTACACCTTC
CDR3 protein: CASSPARGGSDGYTF

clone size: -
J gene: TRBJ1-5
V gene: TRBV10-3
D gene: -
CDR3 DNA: TGTGCCACCCGGACTGGCAACCTAGGGCCCCAGCATTTT
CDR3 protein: CATRTGNLGPQHF

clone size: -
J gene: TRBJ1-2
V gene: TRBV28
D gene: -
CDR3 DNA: TGTGCCAGCAGTTTCCAGGGTTACTATGGCTACACCTTC
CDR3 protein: CASSFQGYYGYTF

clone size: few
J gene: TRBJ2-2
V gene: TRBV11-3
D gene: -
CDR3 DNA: TGTGCCAGCAGCTTAGTAGGGGCGAACACCGGGGAGCTGTTTTTT
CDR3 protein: CASSLVGANTGELFF

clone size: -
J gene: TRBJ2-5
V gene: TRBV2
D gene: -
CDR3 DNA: TGTGCCAGCAGTGAAGCAACGAGGCCAACGAACTTC
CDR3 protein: CASSEATRPTNF

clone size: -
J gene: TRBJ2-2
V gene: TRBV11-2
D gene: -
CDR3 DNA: TGTGCCAGCAGCTTATATATTGGAGACACCGGGGAGCTGTTTTTT
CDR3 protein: CASSLYIGDTGELFF

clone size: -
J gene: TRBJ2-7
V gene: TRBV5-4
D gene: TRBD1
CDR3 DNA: TGTGCCAGCAGCGGGAGCAGGGGGCCTAACGACGAGCAGTACTTC
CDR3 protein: CASSGSRGPNDEQYF

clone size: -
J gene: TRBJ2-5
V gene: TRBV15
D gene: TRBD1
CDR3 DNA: TGTGCCACCAGCATCCATTCTTATAGGGGGCCGGTTCAAGAGACCCAGTACTTC
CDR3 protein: CATSIHSYRGPVQETQYF

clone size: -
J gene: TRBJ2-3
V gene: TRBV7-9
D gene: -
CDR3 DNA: TGTGCCAGCAGCTTAGCGGGGGCCACAGATACGCAGTATTTT
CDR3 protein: CASSLAGATDTQYF

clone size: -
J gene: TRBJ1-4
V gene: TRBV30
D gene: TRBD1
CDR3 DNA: TGTGCCTGGGGGGGCAAGGACAGGGTAGGGGAAAAACTGTTTTTT
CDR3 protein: CAWGGKDRVGEKLFF

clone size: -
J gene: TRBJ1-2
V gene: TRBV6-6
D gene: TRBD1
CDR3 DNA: TGTGCCAGCACCGGGACAGAGAACTCCTATGGCTACACCTTC
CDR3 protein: CASTGTENSYGYTF

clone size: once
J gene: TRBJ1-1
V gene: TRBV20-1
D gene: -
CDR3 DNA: TGCAGTGCTCCTCAGAGGGCAGCTTTCTTT
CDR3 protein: CSAPQRAAFF

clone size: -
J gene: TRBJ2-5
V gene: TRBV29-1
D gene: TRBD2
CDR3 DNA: TGCAGCGTTGATCTGTTCGGGGACTCCCACCGGGGGGGAGAGACCCAGTACTTC
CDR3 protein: CSVDLFGDSHRGGETQYF

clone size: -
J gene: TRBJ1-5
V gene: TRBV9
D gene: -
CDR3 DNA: TGTGCCAGCGGAGGCAATCAGCCCCAGCATTTT
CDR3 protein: CASGGNQPQHF

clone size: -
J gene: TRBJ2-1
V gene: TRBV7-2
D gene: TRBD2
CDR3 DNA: TGTGCCAGCAGCCCTTATGGCCTAGCGGGGGTGAGTGAGCAGTTCTTC
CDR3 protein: CASSPYGLAGVSEQFF

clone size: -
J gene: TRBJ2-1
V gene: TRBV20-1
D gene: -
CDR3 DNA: TGCAGTGCTAGTACTGGGAGCCCCTACAATGAGCAGTTCTTC
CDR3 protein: CSASTGSPYNEQFF

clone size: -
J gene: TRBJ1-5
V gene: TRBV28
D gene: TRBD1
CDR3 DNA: TGTGCCAGCACCAGGAGGGGGCCCGATCAGCCCCAGCATTTT
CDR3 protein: CASTRRGPDQPQHF

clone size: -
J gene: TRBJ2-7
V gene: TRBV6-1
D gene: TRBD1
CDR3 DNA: TGTGCCAGCAGTGAAAGTTTGAGACAGGGCAACTACGAGCAGTACTTC
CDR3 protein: CASSESLRQGNYEQYF

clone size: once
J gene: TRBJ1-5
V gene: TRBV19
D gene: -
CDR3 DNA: TGTGCCAGTAGTATCACCTGGACACCCTCCCACAATCAGCCCCAGCATTTT
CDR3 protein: CASSITWTPSHNQPQHF

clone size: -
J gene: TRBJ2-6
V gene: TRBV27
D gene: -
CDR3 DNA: TGTGCCAGCAGTTTCCGGGTATCTGGGGCCAACGTCCTGACTTTC
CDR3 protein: CASSFRVSGANVLTF

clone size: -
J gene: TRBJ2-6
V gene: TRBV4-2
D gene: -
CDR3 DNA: TGTGCCAGCAGCCAGCAGGATGCTGGGGCCAACGTCCTGACTTTC
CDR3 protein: CASSQQDAGANVLTF

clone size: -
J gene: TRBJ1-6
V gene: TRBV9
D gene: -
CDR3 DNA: TGTGCCAGCAGCCCTCAAGAAGGGGTGACTTCACCCCTCCACTTT
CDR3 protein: CASSPQEGVTSPLHF

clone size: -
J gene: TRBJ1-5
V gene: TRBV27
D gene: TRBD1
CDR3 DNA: TGTGCCAGCGCCCTAGGGACAGGGGGCAATCAGCCCCAGCATTTT
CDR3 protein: CASALGTGGNQPQHF

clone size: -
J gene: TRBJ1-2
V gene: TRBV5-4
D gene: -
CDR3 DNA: TGTGCCAGCAGCTTTAAAAGCATTGATGGCTACACCTTC
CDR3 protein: CASSFKSIDGYTF

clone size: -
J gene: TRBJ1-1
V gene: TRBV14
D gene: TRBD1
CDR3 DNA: TGTGCCAGCAGCCAGTGGACAGGGGCGAACACTGAAGCTTTCTTT
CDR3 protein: CASSQWTGANTEAFF

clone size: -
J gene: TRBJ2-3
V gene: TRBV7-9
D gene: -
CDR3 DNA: TGTGCCAGCAGCCTGGGGGGTACGCAGTATTTT
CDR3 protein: CASSLGGTQYF

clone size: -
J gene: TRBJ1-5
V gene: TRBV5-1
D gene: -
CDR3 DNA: TGCGCCAGCAGCTTGGGTCTCAATCAGCCCCAGCATTTT
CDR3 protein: CASSLGLNQPQHF

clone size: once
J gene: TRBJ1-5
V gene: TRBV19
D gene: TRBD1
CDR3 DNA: TGTGCCAGTAGTTCGAGGGGGCCTCTGCCCCAGCATTTT
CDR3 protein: CASSSRGPLPQHF

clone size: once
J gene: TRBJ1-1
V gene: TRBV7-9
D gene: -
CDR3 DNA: TGTGCCAGCAGCTTAGGGACAGATGAAGCTTTCTTT
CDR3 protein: CASSLGTDEAFF

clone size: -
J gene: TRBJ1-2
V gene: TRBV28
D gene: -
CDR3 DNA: TGTGCCAGCAGTTTACGTGACTATGGCTACACCTTC
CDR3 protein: CASSLRDYGYTF

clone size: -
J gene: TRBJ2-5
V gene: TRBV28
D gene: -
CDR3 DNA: TGTGCCAGCAGTTTAGCGCAAGCTTGGACCCAGTACTTC
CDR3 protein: CASSLAQAWTQYF